The source of this T cell receptor (beta chain) is a study of T-cell memory formation after mild COVID-19. As for the study in general: Largely donor-specific TCR clusters were found.

General observations from the study: Certain responding clones were present in pre-infection memory, suggesting participation of cross-reactive memory. Contracting clones, day 15 to 85, had balanced CD4/CD8, and later expanders favored CD4+.

With 4 bases removed from V and 5 bases from J, the gap between germline ends came to 15 bases. CDR3 length: 14 residues. Looked up from germline, CDR1 is SGHTS and CDR2 is YDEGEE. For this clonotype: Its antigen is currently unknown.

TCRdb redid the calling of the 5' RACE reads with MiXCR, one entry per CDR3 protein. The sample has about 400,000 distinct CDR3 sequences, roughly 17% seen once. Sequenced sample: PBMCs or a T cell subset sorted from them (not recorded which). The gene calls are TRBV5-8 and TRBJ2-5; the D gene is possibly TRBD1 (5 bases). This clonotype was obtained from a man younger than 30 who had mild COVID-19 (a few samples of this study predate the infection). Cell type and time point are not known. CDR3 residues: CASSEDQGTETQYF. The CDR3 DNA is TGTGCCAGCAGCGAGGACCAGGGCACGGAGACCCAGTACTTC.